The clone carrying this T cell receptor beta chain appeared many times. What it binds is unknown. TCRdb analysed the 5' RACE reads with MiXCR anew, one entry per CDR3 protein. The sample has approximately 300,000 distinct CDR3 sequences, roughly 8% seen once. There are 14 residues in the CDR3. CDR1 is MNHEY, CDR2 SVGAGI, per germline. V lost 8 bases to trimming and J lost 7 bases, with 20 bases between them. The data were taken from a study of CD8 T cells in ankylosing spondylitis. Study conclusions and caveats: Disease-linked clones were CD8+ and relatively rare in peripheral blood. Clones linked to disease were reported to show significant enrichment in matched ankylosing spondylitis synovial fluid. Seemingly distinctive of ankylosing spondylitis blood was a TCR beta motif formed by eight highly homologous variants. Certain motif variants had earlier appeared in reactive arthritis synovial fluid and blood.

Source material: blood, either unsorted or a sorted T cell fraction (not recorded which). The receptor's source is a male donor with ankylosing spondylitis. This rearrangement joins TRBV6-5 to TRBJ1-2, with a tentative D call TRBD1 (6 bases). The CDR3 region is CASSYRALGLGYTF. In DNA form, the CDR3 reads TGTGCCAGCTCTTACAGGGCATTGGGACTTGGCTACACCTTC.